Below, 7 T cell receptor beta chains from the same sample are listed, as sequenced in a study of early T cells in non-severe SARS-CoV-2 infection. TCRdb re-called the 5' RACE reads with MiXCR, one entry per CDR3 protein. The sample has tens of thousands of distinct CDR3 sequences, roughly an eighth seen once; the top ten hold 5% to 8%. Input material: whole blood. These receptors originate from an adult who was a healthcare worker with PCR-confirmed SARS-CoV-2 infection or an uninfected control (not recorded which).

The chain employs TRBV27 and TRBJ1-1; D not resolved. Deletions cut 2 bases from V and 1 base from J, with 14 bases between. CDR3 length equals 16 residues. Germline V gene sequence: CDR1 MNHEY, CDR2 SMNVEV (reference sequence). The CDR3 reads CASSLKRGWGNTEAFF. The DNA for the CDR3 is TGTGCCAGCAGTTTAAAGCGGGGATGGGGGAACACTGAAGCTTTCTTT.

This clonotype was recorded many times. This chain uses TRBV7-2 with TRBJ2-6; 8 nucleotides match TRBD1. CDR1 is SGHTA and CDR2 is FQGNSA in the germline V gene. V shed 6 bases, J shed 0 bases, and the junction held 7 bases outside the gene matches. The CDR3 covers 17 residues. The CDR3 here is CASSLGQGSSGANVLTF. The CDR3 coding sequence is TGTGCCAGCAGTCTTGGACAGGGTAGCTCTGGGGCCAACGTCCTGACTTTC.

The chain is built from TRBV21-1 and TRBJ2-7. TRBV21-1 is classified as a pseudogene. The CDR3 loop spans 10 amino acids. The CDR3 reads CASKYYEQYF. The CDR3 DNA follows: TGTGCCAGCAAATATTACGAGCAGTACTTC.

J is TRBJ2-1 and V is TRBV20-1; 8 bases are shared with TRBD2. The trim removed 2 bases at V and 3 bases at J, leaving 9 bases unmatched. CDR1 is DFQATT, CDR2 SNEGSKA, per germline (reference sequence). The CDR3 totals 16 residues. Here the CDR3 DNA reads TGCAGTGCTAGACTCATGGCGGGAGGCAACTACAATGAGCAGTTCTTC. Its translation: CSARLMAGGNYNEQFF.

This clonotype has ten or more counts. The J gene is TRBJ2-7, the V gene TRBV27; D uncertain. V was trimmed by 5 bases and J by 6 bases, leaving 20 bases between them. CDR1 MNHEY and CDR2 SMNVEV come from the germline V gene (reference sequence). This CDR3 comprises 15 residues. The CDR3 nucleotides are TGTGCCAGCAGTAAGCCCCGGACGGGTAATGGCGAGCAGTACTTC. It codes for CASSKPRTGNGEQYF.

In its sample, this clonotype was seen a few times. The chain uses TRBV3-1 and TRBJ2-7, with 9 bases matching TRBD2. This CDR3 has 14 residues. Germline V gene sequence: CDR1 LGHDT, CDR2 YNNKEL (reference sequence). Trimming took 3 bases from V and 3 from J; bases not matched to a gene: 3. The CDR3 DNA follows: TGTGCCAGCAGCCAGCTAGCGGGGAACTACGAGCAGTACTTC. The encoded protein is CASSQLAGNYEQYF.

This clonotype was picked up a small number of times. The V call is TRBV20-1, the J call TRBJ2-7, with 11 nucleotides matching TRBD2. The CDR3 loop spans 15 amino acids. J was trimmed by 2 bases and V by 6 bases; bases with no gene match: 9. Germline V gives CDR1 DFQATT, CDR2 SNEGSKA (reference sequence). The CDR3 protein is CSAASGRFGPYEQYF. In DNA, the CDR3 is TGCAGTGCGGCTAGCGGGAGGTTTGGACCCTACGAGCAGTACTTC.